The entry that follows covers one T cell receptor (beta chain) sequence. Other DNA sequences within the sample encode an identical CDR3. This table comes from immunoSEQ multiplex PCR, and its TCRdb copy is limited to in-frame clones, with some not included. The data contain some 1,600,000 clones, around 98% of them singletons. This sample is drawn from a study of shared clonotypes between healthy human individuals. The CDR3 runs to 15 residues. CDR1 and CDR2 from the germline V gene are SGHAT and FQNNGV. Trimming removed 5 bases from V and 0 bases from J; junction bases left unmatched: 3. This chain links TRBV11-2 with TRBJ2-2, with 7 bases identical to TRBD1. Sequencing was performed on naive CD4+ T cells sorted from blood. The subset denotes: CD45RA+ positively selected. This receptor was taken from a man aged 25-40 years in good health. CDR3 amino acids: CASSRDRANTGELFF. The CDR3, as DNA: TGTGCCAGCAGCCGTGACAGGGCGAACACCGGGGAGCTGTTTTTT.